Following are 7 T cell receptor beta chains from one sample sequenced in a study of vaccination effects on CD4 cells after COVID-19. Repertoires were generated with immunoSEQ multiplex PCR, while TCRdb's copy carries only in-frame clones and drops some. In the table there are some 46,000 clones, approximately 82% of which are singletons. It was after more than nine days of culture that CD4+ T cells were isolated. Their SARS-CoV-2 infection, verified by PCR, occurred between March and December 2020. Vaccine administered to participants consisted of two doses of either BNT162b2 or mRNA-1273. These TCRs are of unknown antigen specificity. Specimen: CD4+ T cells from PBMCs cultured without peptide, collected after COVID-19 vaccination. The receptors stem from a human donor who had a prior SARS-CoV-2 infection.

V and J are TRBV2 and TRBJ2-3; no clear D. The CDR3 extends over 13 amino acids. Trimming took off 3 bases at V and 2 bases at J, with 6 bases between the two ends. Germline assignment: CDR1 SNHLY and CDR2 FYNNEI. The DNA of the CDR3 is TGTGCCAGCAGTGACTCTTACACAGATACGCAGTATTTT. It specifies CASSDSYTDTQYF.

CDR3 residues: CASSPNRVAFYEQYF. The CDR3 bases are TGTGCCAGTAGCCCTAACAGGGTCGCGTTCTACGAGCAGTACTTC. This rearrangement joins TRBV19 to TRBJ2-7, with D possibly being TRBD1 (6 bases). This CDR3 comprises 15 residues. V gave up 6 bases and J gave up 3 bases, with 18 bases separating them. The V gene's germline CDR1 is LNHDA and CDR2 SQIVND (reference sequence).

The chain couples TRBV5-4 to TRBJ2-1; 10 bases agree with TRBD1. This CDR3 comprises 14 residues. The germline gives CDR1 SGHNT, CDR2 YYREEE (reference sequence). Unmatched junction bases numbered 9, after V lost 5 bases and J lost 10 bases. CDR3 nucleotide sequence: TGTGCCAGCAGTTTACCCGGGACAGGGGAAGAGCAGTTCTTC. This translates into CASSLPGTGEEQFF.

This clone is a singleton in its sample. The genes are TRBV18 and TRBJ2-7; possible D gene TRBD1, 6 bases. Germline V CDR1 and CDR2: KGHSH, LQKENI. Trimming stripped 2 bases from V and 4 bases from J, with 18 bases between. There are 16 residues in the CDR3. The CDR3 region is CASSPTVGHGTYEQYF. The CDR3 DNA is TGTGCCAGCTCACCAACGGTGGGACACGGAACTTACGAGCAGTACTTC.

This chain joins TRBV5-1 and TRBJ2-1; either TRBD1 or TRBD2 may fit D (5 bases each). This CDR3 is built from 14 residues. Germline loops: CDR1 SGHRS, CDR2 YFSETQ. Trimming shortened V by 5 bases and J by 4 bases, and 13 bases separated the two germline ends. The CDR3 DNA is TGCGCCAGCAGGGGGACCCCAGATTACAATGAGCAGTTCTTC. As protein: CASRGTPDYNEQFF.

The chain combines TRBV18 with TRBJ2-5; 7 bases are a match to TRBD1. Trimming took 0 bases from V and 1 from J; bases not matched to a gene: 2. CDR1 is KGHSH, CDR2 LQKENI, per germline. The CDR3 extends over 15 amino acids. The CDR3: CASSPPGQAQETQYF. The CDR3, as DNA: TGTGCCAGCTCACCACCAGGACAGGCCCAAGAGACCCAGTACTTC.

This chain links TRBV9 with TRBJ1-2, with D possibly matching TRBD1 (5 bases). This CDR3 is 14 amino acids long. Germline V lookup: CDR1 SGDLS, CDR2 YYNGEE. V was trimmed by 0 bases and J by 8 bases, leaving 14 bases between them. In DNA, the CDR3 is TGTGCCAGCAGCGTAGATGGGGGGGGACTCGGCTACACCTTC. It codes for CASSVDGGGLGYTF. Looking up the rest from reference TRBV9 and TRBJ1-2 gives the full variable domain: DSGVTQTPKHLITATGQRVTLRCSPRSGDLSVYWYQQSLDQGLQFLIQYYNGEERAKGNILERFSAQQFPDLHSELNLSSLELGDSALYFCASSVDGGGLGYTFGSGTRLTVV.